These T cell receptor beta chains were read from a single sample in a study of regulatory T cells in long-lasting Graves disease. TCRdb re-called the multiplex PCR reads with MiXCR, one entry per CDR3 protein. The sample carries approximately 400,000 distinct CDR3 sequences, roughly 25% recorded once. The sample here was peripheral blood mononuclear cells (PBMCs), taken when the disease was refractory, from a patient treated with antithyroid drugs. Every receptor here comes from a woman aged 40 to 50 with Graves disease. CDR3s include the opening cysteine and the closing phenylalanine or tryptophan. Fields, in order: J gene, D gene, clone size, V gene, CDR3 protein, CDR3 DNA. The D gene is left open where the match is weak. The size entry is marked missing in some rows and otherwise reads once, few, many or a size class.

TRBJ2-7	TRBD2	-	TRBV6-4	CASSQDPGLATSSYEQYF	TGTGCCAGCAGCCAAGATCCGGGACTAGCGACTAGCTCCTACGAGCAGTACTTC
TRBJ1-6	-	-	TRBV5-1	CASSSASDSSGGPLHF	TGCGCCAGCAGCTCCGCCTCGGACAGTTCTGGGGGACCCCTCCACTTT
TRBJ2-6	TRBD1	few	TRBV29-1	CSVETGTGANVLTF	TGCAGCGTAGAGACAGGGACGGGGGCCAACGTCCTGACTTTC
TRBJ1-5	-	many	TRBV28	CATLGTASNQPQHF	TGTGCCACCCTCGGAACAGCGAGCAATCAGCCCCAGCATTTT
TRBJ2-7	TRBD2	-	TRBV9	CASSWASGGFYEQYF	TGTGCCAGCAGCTGGGCTAGCGGGGGTTTCTACGAGCAGTACTTC
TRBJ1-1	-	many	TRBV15	CATSSLTEAFF	TGTGCCACCAGCAGCCTGACTGAAGCTTTCTTT
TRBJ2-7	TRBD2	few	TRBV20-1	CSARDRTSGLYEQYF	TGCAGTGCTAGAGACCGGACTAGCGGCCTCTACGAGCAGTACTTC
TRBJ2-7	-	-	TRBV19	CASCRAGSYEQYF	TGTGCCAGTTGTAGGGCAGGCTCCTACGAGCAGTACTTC
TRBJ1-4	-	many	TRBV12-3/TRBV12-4	CASSRGEKLFF	TGTGCCAGCAGCCGAGGGGAAAAACTGTTTTTT
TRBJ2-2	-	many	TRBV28	CASCRQFLTGELFF	TGTGCCAGTTGTCGGCAGTTTCTCACCGGGGAGCTGTTTTTT
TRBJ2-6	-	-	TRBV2	CASSDSRTGANVLTF	TGTGCCAGCAGTGATTCCAGAACTGGGGCCAACGTCCTGACTTTC
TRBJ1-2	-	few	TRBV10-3	CAIQQDDGYTF	TGTGCCATCCAGCAGGATGATGGCTACACCTTC
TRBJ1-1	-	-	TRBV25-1	CASRPKTGRGTEAFF	TGTGCCAGCAGGCCAAAAACAGGGAGAGGGACTGAAGCTTTCTTT
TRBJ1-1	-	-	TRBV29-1	CSVEQTGAEEAFF	TGCAGCGTTGAACAAACCGGGGCCGAGGAAGCTTTCTTT
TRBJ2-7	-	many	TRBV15	CATSRDREPAYEQYF	TGTGCCACCAGCAGAGATCGGGAACCAGCCTACGAGCAGTACTTC
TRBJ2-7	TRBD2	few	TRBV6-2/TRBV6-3	CASTIRLAGGPYEQYF	TGTGCCAGCACTATTCGGCTAGCGGGAGGGCCCTACGAGCAGTACTTC
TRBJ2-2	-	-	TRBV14	CASSRRSAGELFF	TGTGCCAGCAGCCGCCGAAGTGCCGGGGAGCTGTTTTTT
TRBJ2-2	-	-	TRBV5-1	CASSLDSLRAGELFF	TGCGCCAGCAGCCTAGACTCCCTCAGGGCCGGGGAGCTGTTTTTT
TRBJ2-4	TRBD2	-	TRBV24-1	CATSRGGPKNIQYF	TGTGCCACCTCCCGGGGGGGGCCCAAAAACATTCAGTACTTC
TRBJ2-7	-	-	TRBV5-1	CASSFRGATYEQYF	TGCGCCAGCAGCTTTCGGGGGGCTACCTACGAGCAGTACTTC
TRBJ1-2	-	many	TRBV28	CASSFSTDYGYTF	TGTGCCAGCAGTTTTAGCACAGACTATGGCTACACCTTC
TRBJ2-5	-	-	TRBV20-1	CSARDEWQGRTQYF	TGCAGTGCTAGAGATGAGTGGCAGGGAAGGACCCAGTACTTC
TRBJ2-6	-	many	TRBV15	CATSRDREGANVLTF	TGTGCCACCAGCAGAGATCGGGAAGGGGCCAACGTCCTGACTTTC
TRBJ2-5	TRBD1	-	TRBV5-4	CASSPDGQERYQETQYF	TGTGCCAGCAGCCCTGACGGACAGGAGAGGTACCAAGAGACCCAGTACTTC
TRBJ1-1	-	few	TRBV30	CAWAQGATEAFF	TGTGCCTGGGCACAGGGCGCGACTGAAGCTTTCTTT
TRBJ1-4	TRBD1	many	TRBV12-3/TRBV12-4	CASSLTGGDGKLFF	TGTGCCAGCAGCCTGACAGGGGGCGATGGAAAACTGTTTTTT
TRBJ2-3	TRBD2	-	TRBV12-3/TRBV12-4	CASSRGRGRALTDTQYF	TGTGCCAGCAGCCGGGGAAGAGGGAGGGCCCTCACAGATACGCAGTATTTT
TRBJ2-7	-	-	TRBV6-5	CASSYIRAGTFYEQYF	TGTGCCAGCAGTTATATTCGCGCGGGTACGTTCTACGAGCAGTACTTC
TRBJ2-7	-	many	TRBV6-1	CASTHRNRPSYEQYF	TGTGCCAGCACCCACCGTAATAGGCCCTCCTACGAGCAGTACTTC
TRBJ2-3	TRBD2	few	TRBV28	CASIEAGGSGTQYF	TGTGCCAGCATTGAAGCGGGAGGGAGTGGTACGCAGTATTTT
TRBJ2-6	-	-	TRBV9	CASSSQTGLSGANVLTF	TGTGCCAGCAGCTCCCAGACGGGGCTCTCTGGGGCCAACGTCCTGACTTTC